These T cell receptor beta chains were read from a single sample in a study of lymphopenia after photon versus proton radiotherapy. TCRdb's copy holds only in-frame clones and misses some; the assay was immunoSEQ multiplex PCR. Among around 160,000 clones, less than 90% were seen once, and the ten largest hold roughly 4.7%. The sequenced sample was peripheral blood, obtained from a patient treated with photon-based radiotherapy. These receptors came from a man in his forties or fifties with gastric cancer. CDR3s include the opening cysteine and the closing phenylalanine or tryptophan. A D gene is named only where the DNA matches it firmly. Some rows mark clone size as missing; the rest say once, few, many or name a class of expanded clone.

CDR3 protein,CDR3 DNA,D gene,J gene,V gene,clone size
CASSQWTSGRGGETQYF,TGTGCCAGCAGCCAGTGGACTAGCGGGAGAGGGGGGGAGACCCAGTACTTC,TRBD2,TRBJ2-5,TRBV7-2,NA
CASSLSGLADSYEQYF,TGTGCCAGCAGCTTATCCGGACTAGCGGACTCCTACGAGCAGTACTTC,TRBD2,TRBJ2-7,TRBV7-2,once
CASSAAGVGNQPQHF,TGTGCCAGCAGCGCCGCGGGGGTCGGCAATCAGCCCCAGCATTTT,NA,TRBJ1-5,TRBV2,NA
CASSQGPGLGETQYF,TGCGCCAGCAGCCAAGGTCCGGGACTTGGGGAGACCCAGTACTTC,NA,TRBJ2-5,TRBV4-1,few
CASSLSGGEPQHF,TGTGCCAGCAGCCTCTCGGGTGGCGAGCCCCAGCATTTT,NA,TRBJ1-5,TRBV28,NA
CASSLKGRQDPNEQYF,TGTGCCAGCAGCTTGAAGGGCCGACAGGATCCCAACGAGCAGTACTTC,NA,TRBJ2-7,TRBV5-6,NA
CASSLVSNSNNEQFF,TGTGCCAGCAGCTTAGTTAGTAATTCCAACAATGAGCAGTTCTTC,NA,TRBJ2-1,TRBV7-6,NA
CASSIRDSENGYTF,TGTGCCAGTAGTATACGGGACAGTGAGAATGGCTACACCTTC,TRBD1,TRBJ1-2,TRBV19,NA
CASSSPPGLAGGYQETQYF,TGTGCCAGTAGCTCTCCGCCGGGACTAGCGGGAGGGTACCAAGAGACCCAGTACTTC,TRBD2,TRBJ2-5,TRBV19,NA
CASKKGSRETQYF,TGTGCCAGCAAAAAAGGAAGCCGCGAGACCCAGTACTTC,NA,TRBJ2-5,TRBV2,NA
CASSLIGKAYTEAFF,TGTGCCAGCAGCTTGATTGGGAAGGCGTACACTGAAGCTTTCTTT,NA,TRBJ1-1,TRBV5-5,NA
CASSPDSLSSYEQYF,TGTGCCAGCAGCCCGGACAGCCTTAGCTCCTACGAGCAGTACTTC,NA,TRBJ2-7,TRBV7-8,NA
CASSNTARSYEQYF,TGTGCCAGTAGTAATACGGCGCGTTCCTACGAGCAGTACTTC,NA,TRBJ2-7,TRBV19,NA
CAISEQGSYGYTF,TGTGCCATCAGTGAGCAGGGAAGCTATGGCTACACCTTC,NA,TRBJ1-2,TRBV10-3,NA
CASMRSSGRAGETQYF,TGTGCCAGCATGCGGTCTAGCGGGAGGGCCGGAGAGACCCAGTACTTC,TRBD2,TRBJ2-5,TRBV7-9,NA
CASSSGQGYNQPQHF,TGTGCCAGTAGTTCGGGACAGGGGTACAATCAGCCCCAGCATTTT,TRBD1,TRBJ1-5,TRBV19,NA
CASSTGTHNNEQFF,TGTGCCAGCAGCACCGGGACACACAACAATGAGCAGTTCTTC,NA,TRBJ2-1,TRBV7-9,NA
CASRSGDRNGNTIYF,TGTGCCAGCAGATCCGGCGACAGGAATGGAAACACCATATATTTT,NA,TRBJ1-3,TRBV6-1,NA
CASSITGQALGEQYF,TGTGCCAGCAGCATAACCGGACAGGCCCTAGGCGAGCAGTACTTC,TRBD1,TRBJ2-7,TRBV5-5,NA
CSARERVEQYF,TGCAGTGCTAGAGAACGGGTAGAGCAGTACTTC,NA,TRBJ2-7,TRBV20-1,NA
CASSQVTGGNEKLFF,TGCGCCAGCAGCCAAGTGACAGGGGGGAATGAAAAACTGTTTTTT,TRBD1,TRBJ1-4,TRBV4-3,NA
CASSIYGSYNEQFF,TGTGCCAGTAGTATCTACGGGTCCTACAATGAGCAGTTCTTC,NA,TRBJ2-1,TRBV19,NA
CAWSWQGTDTQYF,TGTGCCTGGAGCTGGCAGGGAACAGATACGCAGTATTTT,NA,TRBJ2-3,TRBV30,NA
CTSSPDPGVTDTQYF,TGCACCAGCAGCCCGGACCCTGGGGTGACAGATACGCAGTATTTT,NA,TRBJ2-3,TRBV1,NA
CASSLPRTSGRVGSYEQYF,TGTGCCAGCAGCTTACCCCGGACTAGCGGGAGGGTTGGTTCCTACGAGCAGTACTTC,TRBD2,TRBJ2-7,TRBV7-9,NA
CSVEVGGEKLFF,TGCAGCGTTGAAGTGGGGGGTGAAAAACTGTTTTTT,NA,TRBJ1-4,TRBV29-1,NA
CASSQDQVDSYQPQHF,TGTGCCAGCAGCCAAGATCAAGTGGACAGTTATCAGCCCCAGCATTTT,NA,TRBJ1-5,TRBV4-2,NA
CASGLTGELFF,TGTGCCAGTGGGCTCACCGGGGAGCTGTTTTTT,NA,TRBJ2-2,TRBV6-1,NA
CASSLGEPDTQYF,TGCGCCAGCAGCTTAGGTGAGCCAGATACGCAGTATTTT,NA,TRBJ2-3,TRBV5-1,NA
CASSLGSRAGQETQYF,TGTGCCAGCAGCTTAGGCAGTCGGGCAGGGCAAGAAACCCAGTACTTC,NA,TRBJ2-5,TRBV7-2,NA
CASSQVGLAASFF,TGCGCCAGCAGCCAAGTCGGACTAGCGGCGTCGTTCTTC,TRBD2,TRBJ2-1,TRBV4-1,NA
CASSLDAGIKNTEAFF,TGTGCCAGCAGCTTGGATGCAGGGATAAAGAACACTGAAGCTTTCTTT,NA,TRBJ1-1,TRBV5-4,NA
CASRQGFYGYTF,TGTGCCAGCAGACAGGGCTTCTATGGCTACACCTTC,NA,TRBJ1-2,TRBV28,NA
CASSLSPSADRGEDTEAFF,TGTGCCAGCAGTTTATCTCCATCCGCGGACAGGGGGGAGGACACTGAAGCTTTCTTT,TRBD1,TRBJ1-1,TRBV28,NA
CASSSRLADQETQYF,TGCGCCAGCAGCTCCCGGCTAGCGGACCAAGAGACCCAGTACTTC,TRBD2,TRBJ2-5,TRBV5-1,NA
CASSLPSPGQGDGYTF,TGTGCCAGCAGTTTGCCCTCTCCGGGACAGGGTGATGGCTACACCTTC,TRBD1,TRBJ1-2,TRBV28,NA
CASSRVGAGGGETQYF,TGCGCCAGCAGCAGAGTAGGAGCGGGCGGTGGGGAGACCCAGTACTTC,NA,TRBJ2-5,TRBV5-1,NA
CAWSVRGGTDTQYF,TGTGCCTGGAGTGTACGCGGCGGGACAGATACGCAGTATTTT,NA,TRBJ2-3,TRBV30,NA
CASSSNGESNQPQHF,TGTGCCAGCAGCTCCAACGGGGAAAGCAATCAGCCCCAGCATTTT,NA,TRBJ1-5,TRBV7-9,medium-sized
CASSFPGQGTYEQYF,TGTGCCAGTAGTTTTCCGGGACAGGGAACCTACGAGCAGTACTTC,TRBD1,TRBJ2-7,TRBV19,NA
CASTPRGLAGVSEQYF,TGTGCCAGCACCCCCCGCGGACTAGCGGGAGTTAGTGAGCAGTACTTC,TRBD2,TRBJ2-7,TRBV7-9,once
CASTLTSGGYNEQFF,TGTGCCAGTACTCTGACTAGCGGGGGCTACAATGAGCAGTTCTTC,TRBD2,TRBJ2-1,TRBV19,NA
CASSPTPLGLGSGETQYF,TGTGCCAGCTCACCAACTCCCCTCGGACTAGGGAGTGGGGAGACCCAGTACTTC,TRBD2,TRBJ2-5,TRBV18,NA
CSARENEQFF,TGCAGTGCTAGAGAAAATGAGCAGTTCTTC,NA,TRBJ2-1,TRBV20-1,NA
CASSWKTGVNEQYF,TGTGCCAGCAGCTGGAAGACAGGGGTGAACGAGCAGTACTTC,TRBD1,TRBJ2-7,TRBV7-2,NA
CASSRLASEQFF,TGTGCCAGCAGCCGACTAGCGTCTGAGCAGTTCTTC,TRBD2,TRBJ2-1,TRBV5-4,NA
CASSITSGGEQYF,TGTGCCAGTAGTATAACTAGCGGGGGCGAGCAGTACTTC,TRBD2,TRBJ2-7,TRBV19,NA
CASSPTGIGMNTEAFF,TGTGCCAGCTCACCCACAGGGATTGGAATGAACACTGAAGCTTTCTTT,NA,TRBJ1-1,TRBV18,NA
CASNTGTMNTDTQYF,TGTGCCAGCAACACCGGGACAATGAACACAGATACGCAGTATTTT,NA,TRBJ2-3,TRBV14,NA
CASSYNRGNQPQHF,TGTGCCAGCAGCTATAACAGGGGAAATCAGCCCCAGCATTTT,TRBD1,TRBJ1-5,TRBV7-9,NA
CASSLPGETQYF,TGCGCCAGCAGCTTGCCTGGGGAGACCCAGTACTTC,NA,TRBJ2-5,TRBV5-1,NA
CASSLGGAGETQYF,TGTGCCAGCAGCTTAGGAGGGGCAGGGGAGACCCAGTACTTC,NA,TRBJ2-5,TRBV7-6,NA
CASSEEQGRHSYEQYF,TGTGCCAGCAGTGAGGAACAGGGGCGACACTCCTACGAGCAGTACTTC,TRBD1,TRBJ2-7,TRBV25-1,NA
CASSPTSYEQYF,TGTGCCAGCAGCCCGACTAGCTACGAGCAGTACTTC,NA,TRBJ2-7,TRBV7-6,NA
CASRWTPATEAFF,TGTGCCAGCAGGTGGACACCTGCTACTGAAGCTTTCTTT,NA,TRBJ1-1,TRBV5-6,NA
CASSLALIGTGELFF,TGTGCCAGCAGCTTAGCTCTGATTGGCACCGGGGAGCTGTTTTTT,NA,TRBJ2-2,TRBV7-2,NA